A single sample gave rise to the 27 T cell receptor beta chains below, sequenced in a study of identical twins. TCRdb re-derived calls from the 5' RACE reads in MiXCR, one entry per CDR3 protein. The sample yields about 660,000 distinct CDR3 sequences, about 9.4% seen once. This same sample was also part of a study on yellow fever vaccine responses in identical twins.

Sequencing was performed on PBMCs. The receptors shown here come from a woman under 30 in good health.

This clonotype was counted many times. The chain links TRBV12-3 or TRBV12-4 to TRBJ2-5; D is perhaps TRBD2 (6 bases). This CDR3 spans 14 amino acids. Trimming stripped 1 base from V and 9 bases from J, with 15 bases between. CDR3 coding DNA: TGTGCCAGCAGTTTAGATACTAGCATGGGGGCCCAGTACTTC. Protein product: CASSLDTSMGAQYF.

There are many counts of this clonotype. J is TRBJ2-1 and V is TRBV28; tentative D call: TRBD2 (6 bases). Trimming left V 5 bases short and J 7 bases short, with 15 bases between. The CDR3 runs to 14 residues. Germline V CDR1 and CDR2: MDHEN, SYDVKM. The DNA for the CDR3 is TGTGCCAGCAGTAGCGGCGGGAACTCGAATGAGCAGTTCTTC. This codes for CASSSGGNSNEQFF.

This clonotype came up a few times. This chain connects TRBV12-3 or TRBV12-4 to TRBJ2-7, with a possible D match to TRBD1 (5 bases). The CDR3 consists of 15 residues. V lost 3 bases to trimming and J lost 4 bases, with 16 bases between them. The CDR3 DNA reads TGTGCCAGCAGTTTGGGGCAGCTCGATCATTACGAGCAGTACTTC. Its translation: CASSLGQLDHYEQYF.

This clonotype was detected ten times or more. The chain has TRBV18 and TRBJ2-2, with 9 bases lining up with TRBD1. Looked up from germline, CDR1 is KGHSH and CDR2 is LQKENI. The CDR3 has 16 residues. The ends lost 2 bases at V and 5 bases at J; junction bases unmatched: 6. In DNA, the CDR3 is TGTGCCAGCTCACCATCCACAGGGGGCCTTACCGGGGAGCTGTTTTTT. Translation: CASSPSTGGLTGELFF.

This clonotype turned up a few times. This rearrangement joins TRBV27 to TRBJ2-1; 11 nucleotides match TRBD1. Germline CDR1 and CDR2: MNHEY and SMNVEV (reference sequence). J gave up 10 bases and V 7 bases, and 3 bases lay outside the gene matches. This CDR3 spans 12 amino acids. The CDR3 region is CASTGTGGEQFF. As DNA, the CDR3 is TGTGCCAGCACAGGGACAGGGGGAGAGCAGTTCTTC.

V is TRBV29-1 and J is TRBJ1-1, with 7 bases matching TRBD1. Unmatched junction bases numbered 10, after V lost 5 bases and J lost 7 bases. The CDR3 is 13 residues long. The V gene's germline CDR1 is SQVTM and CDR2 ANQGSEA. CDR3: CSVQIDRVGEAFF. Here the CDR3 DNA reads TGCAGCGTTCAAATTGACAGGGTCGGTGAAGCTTTCTTT.

This clonotype showed up just a few times. V and J are TRBV5-1 and TRBJ2-2; TRBD1 might be the D (5 bases). CDR1 and CDR2 (germline): SGHRS, YFSETQ. The ends were cut back, 0 bases at V and 11 bases at J, with 17 bases in the middle. The CDR3 extends over 15 amino acids. Here the CDR3 reads CASSLAPPGARELFF. CDR3 DNA sequence: TGCGCCAGCAGCTTGGCTCCCCCTGGGGCCCGAGAGCTGTTTTTT. Complete variable domain (other parts from reference TRBV5-1 and TRBJ2-2): KAGVTQTPRYLIKTRGQQVTLSCSPISGHRSVSWYQQTPGQGLQFLFEYFSETQRNKGNFPGRFSGRQFSNSRSEMNVSTLELGDSALYLCASSLAPPGARELFFGEGSRLTVL.

CDR3 in DNA: TGCGCCAGCAGCTTGATTACTAGCGTGGATGAGCAGTTCTTC. Protein product: CASSLITSVDEQFF. The chain links TRBV5-1 to TRBJ2-1, with TRBD2 matching 7 bases. Germline assignment: CDR1 SGHRS and CDR2 YFSETQ. V lost 1 base and J lost 8; bases outside the gene matches: 6. This CDR3 spans 14 amino acids.

The CDR3 is CASSLLAGEYEQYF. In nucleotides, the CDR3 is TGTGCCAGTAGTCTTCTAGCGGGGGAGTACGAGCAGTACTTC. The chain links TRBV19 to TRBJ2-7; 10 positions agree with TRBD2. The V and J ends lost 5 bases and 4 bases, in that order; junction bases with no gene match: 5. Germline CDR1 reads LNHDA; CDR2 reads SQIVND (reference sequence). This CDR3 region has 14 residues. The full variable domain, rest sourced from reference TRBV19 and TRBJ2-7, is DGGITQSPKYLFRKEGQNVTLSCEQNLNHDAMYWYRQDPGQGLRLIYYSQIVNDFQKGDIAEGYSVSREKKESFPLTVTSAQKNPTAFYLCASSLLAGEYEQYFGPGTRLTVT.

This clonotype was observed a few times. This chain uses TRBV27 with TRBJ2-7; 10 bases match TRBD2. The germline CDR1 and CDR2 sequences are MNHEY and SMNVEV (reference sequence). The CDR3 totals 15 residues. The J segment lost 3 bases and the V segment lost 5 bases, leaving 7 bases of the junction unmatched. The CDR3 DNA reads as TGTGCCAGCAGTCCCCTAGCGGGGGTGATCTACGAGCAGTACTTC. Its translation: CASSPLAGVIYEQYF.

This clonotype was observed a few times. This chain connects TRBV3-1 to TRBJ2-7; TRBD1 might be the D (6 bases). V dropped 0 bases and J dropped 6 bases, with 12 bases sitting between them. Germline assignment: CDR1 LGHDT and CDR2 YNNKEL (reference sequence). The CDR3 loop spans 14 amino acids. Here the CDR3 DNA reads TGTGCCAGCAGCCAAGAAGGGGGTTCAGGCGAGCAGTACTTC. It yields the protein CASSQEGGSGEQYF.

V and J are TRBV9 and TRBJ2-3; D gene uncertain. Trimming cost V 1 base and J 5 bases, with 8 bases left between them. Germline assignment: CDR1 SGDLS and CDR2 YYNGEE. This CDR3 is built from 13 residues. CDR3 residues: CASSVLSEDTQYF. As DNA, the CDR3 is TGTGCCAGCAGCGTATTGTCGGAAGATACGCAGTATTTT.

This clonotype was observed a few times. In DNA form, the CDR3 reads TGCAGTGGCGGGGACTCCTACGAGCAGTACTTC. It yields the protein CSGGDSYEQYF. This chain joins TRBV20-1 and TRBJ2-7, with D possibly being TRBD2 (6 bases). Germline loops: CDR1 DFQATT, CDR2 SNEGSKA (reference sequence). The CDR3 totals 11 residues. The V gene lost 7 bases and the J gene lost 0 bases, with 7 bases spanning the gap.

The sample holds many counts of this clonotype. The rearrangement joins TRBV12-3 or TRBV12-4 to TRBJ2-4; a possible D gene is TRBD2 (5 bases). The CDR3 is made up of 12 amino acids. V was shortened by 6 bases and J by 6 bases, with 9 bases between the two germline ends. The CDR3, as DNA: TGTGCCAGCAGCCTAAGCGGAAACATTCAGTACTTC. Protein product: CASSLSGNIQYF.

The genes are TRBV20-1 and TRBJ1-3; 10 bases are shared with TRBD1. Germline CDR1 reads DFQATT; CDR2 reads SNEGSKA (reference sequence). The CDR3 extends over 15 amino acids. Losses at the gene ends were 3 bases for V and 3 bases for J; bases not matched to a gene: 5. CDR3 sequence (DNA): TGCAGTGCTAGGCGACAGGGGGCCGGTGGAAACACCATATATTTT. Its translation: CSARRQGAGGNTIYF.

This clonotype showed up just a few times. This chain links TRBV14 with TRBJ1-2, with TRBD1 as a possible D gene (6 bases). There are 15 residues in the CDR3. CDR1 is SGHDN, CDR2 FVKESK, per germline. V was trimmed by 4 bases and J by 1 base, leaving 13 bases between them. CDR3 in DNA: TGTGCCAGCAGCCGTGGGGGCACCCTTAACTATGGCTACACCTTC. Amino acids: CASSRGGTLNYGYTF.

This clonotype was detected only a few times. The chain uses TRBV19 and TRBJ1-1, with D unclear. The CDR3 runs 15 residues. Deletions cut 5 bases from V and 1 base from J, with 14 bases between. Germline CDR1 reads LNHDA; CDR2 reads SQIVND (reference sequence). CDR3 loop: CASSANQQPNTEAFF. Here the CDR3 DNA reads TGTGCCAGTAGTGCCAATCAACAGCCGAACACTGAAGCTTTCTTT.

This clonotype was seen only a few times. This chain joins TRBV6-5 and TRBJ1-5, with a weak D call TRBD1 (6 bases). This CDR3 contains 18 residues. V was pared by 0 bases and J by 6 bases, with 21 bases between. Germline V gene lookup returns CDR1 MNHEY and CDR2 SVGAGI. CDR3 nucleotides: TGTGCCAGCAGTTACTCGCAGGAGGGCCATGGAGGGGGTCAGCCCCAGCATTTT. This gives the protein CASSYSQEGHGGGQPQHF.

The chain couples TRBV19 to TRBJ2-1; 10 nucleotides line up with TRBD2. This CDR3 is 16 amino acids long. Germline V gene data show CDR1 as LNHDA and CDR2 as SQIVND (reference sequence). V was pared by 3 bases and J by 7 bases, with 9 bases of the junction left unmatched. The CDR3 sequence is CASSILGGLAMNEQFF. The CDR3 DNA reads TGTGCCAGTAGTATCTTAGGGGGACTAGCGATGAATGAGCAGTTCTTC. The full variable domain, rest sourced from reference TRBV19 and TRBJ2-1, is DGGITQSPKYLFRKEGQNVTLSCEQNLNHDAMYWYRQDPGQGLRLIYYSQIVNDFQKGDIAEGYSVSREKKESFPLTVTSAQKNPTAFYLCASSILGGLAMNEQFFGPGTRLTVL.

The sample holds many counts of this clonotype. The CDR3 coding sequence is TGTGCCAGCAGCTTAGTTTTCCGGGGACCAACAAGTGAGGCTTTCTTT. Encoded protein: CASSLVFRGPTSEAFF. The chain recombines TRBV11-2 with TRBJ1-1; a possible D gene is TRBD1 (5 bases). V shed 1 base and J shed 11 bases, with 23 bases lying between them. Germline V gene data show CDR1 as SGHAT and CDR2 as FQNNGV. This CDR3 spans 16 amino acids.

The table lists this clonotype with many counts. The chain combines TRBV6-2 or TRBV6-3 with TRBJ1-2, with D hard to call. Trimming removed 6 bases from V and 0 bases from J, with 11 bases in between. CDR3 size: 14 residues. Germline V gene data show CDR1 as MNHEY and CDR2 as SVGEGT. DNA of the CDR3: TGTGCCAGCAGGAGCCTCCCAGCTAACTATGGCTACACCTTC. Its protein product is CASRSLPANYGYTF.

This chain joins TRBV18 and TRBJ2-7, with D tentatively TRBD1 (5 bases). Per the germline V gene, CDR1 is KGHSH and CDR2 is LQKENI. The V and J ends lost 2 bases and 1 base respectively, with 18 bases between them. This CDR3 is built from 17 residues. Here the CDR3 reads CASSPKRAPGKSYEQYF. DNA for the CDR3: TGTGCCAGCTCACCAAAACGCGCGCCAGGGAAGTCCTACGAGCAGTACTTC.

This clonotype has ten or more counts. The chain couples TRBV5-1 to TRBJ2-7; D may match TRBD1 or TRBD2 (7 bases each). In germline, CDR1 is SGHRS, CDR2 YFSETQ. Trimming removed 3 bases from V and 5 bases from J, with 15 bases in between. CDR3 size: 14 residues. As DNA, the CDR3 is TGCGCCAGCAGCTCAACAGGGGAGGGCGACGAGCAGTACTTC. This codes for CASSSTGEGDEQYF.

The rearrangement uses TRBV14 and TRBJ2-5; 7 positions agree with TRBD2. J lost 9 bases, V lost 3 bases, and 10 bases had no gene match. The CDR3 consists of 14 residues. Germline CDR1 SGHDN, CDR2 FVKESK. CDR3 residues: CASSHLGGSRPQYF. In DNA form, the CDR3 reads TGTGCCAGCAGCCATTTGGGCGGGAGTAGGCCCCAGTACTTC.

This clonotype has at least ten counts. This chain links TRBV29-1 with TRBJ2-7; TRBD2 aligns across 7 bases. V was pared by 0 bases and J by 1 base, with 12 bases of the junction left unmatched. This CDR3 comprises 17 residues. Germline-derived CDR1 and CDR2 are SQVTM and ANQGSEA. CDR3 protein: CSVEDTMGGVHSYEQYF. The CDR3 bases are TGCAGCGTTGAAGATACGATGGGAGGGGTCCATTCCTACGAGCAGTACTTC.

This clonotype has a handful of counts. The chain recombines TRBV19 with TRBJ2-2; 8 bases are shared with TRBD2. Germline V gene data show CDR1 as LNHDA and CDR2 as SQIVND (reference sequence). The CDR3 consists of 14 residues. Trimming took 7 bases from V and 1 from J; bases not matched to a gene: 2. As DNA, the CDR3 is TGTGCCAGTAACAGCGGGGGGAACACCGGGGAGCTGTTTTTT. This codes for CASNSGGNTGELFF.

The genes are TRBV5-6 and TRBJ1-6; D is perhaps TRBD1 (6 bases). There are 14 residues in the CDR3. V was pared by 4 bases and J by 7 bases, with 12 bases between. CDR1 is SGHDT, CDR2 YYEEEE, per germline. DNA of the CDR3: TGTGCCAGCAGCCCCGGACAGTTGAATTCACCCCTCCACTTT. Amino acids: CASSPGQLNSPLHF.